Listed below are T cell receptor beta chains from one sample, sequenced in a study of a mutant IDH1 vaccine in newly diagnosed glioma. These TCRs are of unknown antigen specificity. Profiling relied on immunoSEQ multiplex PCR, and the TCRdb table lists in-frame clones only, not all of them. The data contain under 65,000 clones, 75% to 85% of them seen just once; the ten biggest clones take up over 4.5%. The sample was PBMCs, taken from a glioma patient whose treatment included an IDH1 peptide vaccine. These TCRs come from a man in his fifties with glioma. The CDR3 runs from the conserved cysteine through the conserved F or W. D genes are given only for firm matches. Not all rows give a size; the values are once, few, many and, for expanded clones, a class.

TRBJ2-7 TRBV19 NA NA TGTGCCAGTAGTATTGTCCCCGGCTACGAGCAGTACTTC CASSIVPGYEQYF
TRBJ2-1 TRBV6-5 NA NA TGTGCCAGCAGTTACGGCCTCCTCAATGAGCAGTTCTTC CASSYGLLNEQFF
TRBJ1-5 TRBV6-5 few NA TGTGCCAGCAGGACGACAGTCAATAGCAATCAGCCCCAGCATTTT CASRTTVNSNQPQHF
TRBJ2-7 TRBV10-3 NA NA TGTGCCATCAGTGAGGGGGGCTCCTCCTACGAGCAGTACTTC CAISEGGSSYEQYF
TRBJ1-6 TRBV30 few NA TGTGCCTGGAGTGTACTTCGTTCACCCCTCCACTTT CAWSVLRSPLHF
TRBJ1-3 TRBV6-6 NA NA TGTGCCAGCAGGCCCGGCGGGGGAGGAAACACCATATATTTT CASRPGGGGNTIYF
TRBJ2-5 TRBV2 NA NA TGTGCCAGCAGTGCCGGGACGCCCCAAGAGACCCAGTACTTC CASSAGTPQETQYF
TRBJ1-4 TRBV7-9 NA NA TGTGCCAGCAGCTTCACCCGCGGGGCGGAAAAACTGTTTTTT CASSFTRGAEKLFF
TRBJ2-7 TRBV6-6 NA TRBD1 TGTGCCAGCAGTTACCGAGACAGGGGTCCCGACGAGCAGTACTTC CASSYRDRGPDEQYF
TRBJ2-7 TRBV6-5 NA NA TGTGCCAGCACTACAGGGAACGGCTACGAGCAGTACTTC CASTTGNGYEQYF
TRBJ2-5 TRBV5-1 NA NA TGCGCCAGCGGGCTGAAAGAGACCCAGTACTTC CASGLKETQYF
TRBJ1-4 TRBV19 NA TRBD1 TGTGCCAGTAGTCCACAGGGGACCAAAAATGAAAAACTGTTTTTT CASSPQGTKNEKLFF
TRBJ1-5 TRBV5-8 NA NA TGTGCCAGCAGCTTGGGTTGGGACACCGGTCATCAGCCCCAGCATTTT CASSLGWDTGHQPQHF
TRBJ1-2 TRBV19 NA NA TGTGCCAGTAGTATACGGCGTGAGAACTATGGCTACACCTTC CASSIRRENYGYTF
TRBJ1-1 TRBV27 once NA TGTGCCAGCGGACTATCGGGAGGCTCCGAAGCTTTCTTT CASGLSGGSEAFF
TRBJ1-2 TRBV6-5 NA TRBD1 TGTGCCAGCAGTTACTCGACAGGGTCGGAGTATGGCTACACCTTC CASSYSTGSEYGYTF
TRBJ1-1 TRBV2 NA NA TGTGCCAGCAGTGATATGAGAGTGGGGGGAGCTTTCTTT CASSDMRVGGAFF
TRBJ2-7 TRBV27 NA NA TGTGCCAGCAGTTTTCGGGACCCTAGGGGCGAGCAGTACTTC CASSFRDPRGEQYF
TRBJ2-3 TRBV29-1 few NA TGCAGCGCACCGGCGAGGGATACGCAGTATTTT CSAPARDTQYF
TRBJ2-2 TRBV28 few TRBD1 TGTGCCAGCAGTTACCGACAGGGTCTTAACACCGGGGAGCTGTTTTTT CASSYRQGLNTGELFF
TRBJ2-7 TRBV5-1 NA TRBD2 TGCGCCAGCAGCGGGGGACTAGCTAGTGCCTACGAGCAGTACTTC CASSGGLASAYEQYF
TRBJ2-7 TRBV15 NA NA TGTGCCACCAGCCTCGACACGTCCTACGAGCAGTACTTC CATSLDTSYEQYF